The clone carrying this T cell receptor beta chain was counted at least ten times. As yet, its antigen is unknown. This entry belongs to a study of early T cells in non-severe SARS-CoV-2 infection. Across the whole study: It was bulk RNA from unsorted whole blood that was sequenced, and the chains were unpaired.

In germline, CDR1 is LNHNV, CDR2 YYDKDF (reference sequence). V shed 0 bases and J shed 9 bases, with 12 bases lying between them. The CDR3 runs to 14 residues. Study-wide findings and caveats: Matching results from VDJdb favored anti-spike CD8 responses, leaving private and CD4 specificities undetected.

Unique molecular identifier tags were affixed to discrete cDNA molecules. TCRdb ran MiXCR on the 5' RACE reads and lists one entry per CDR3 protein. Of about 80,000 distinct CDR3 sequences in the sample, roughly 4.7% were seen once. The chain combines TRBV15 with TRBJ2-1, with a tentative D call TRBD2 (6 bases). The source was whole blood, collected at baseline. This receptor was identified in an adult who was a healthcare worker with PCR-confirmed SARS-CoV-2 infection or an uninfected control (not recorded which). The CDR3 region is CATSRDLRDGEQFF. CDR3 coding DNA: TGTGCCACCAGCAGAGACTTGCGGGATGGTGAGCAGTTCTTC.